One sample yielded the 21 T cell receptor beta chains listed below, sequenced in a study of memory CD4+ T cells and cytomegalovirus serostatus. Libraries were prepared by immunoSEQ multiplex PCR; TCRdb keeps only in-frame clonotypes and omits some of them. The sample lists about 64,000 clones; around 77% were seen once. The sort gate was single viable CD3+CD4+CD8-CD45RO+ cells for memory CD4+ T cells. Material for sequencing was memory CD4+ T cells from blood. The receptors come from an adult in good health and CMV-seronegative.

This clone is categorized as medium-sized. The sample holds other DNA sequences that translate to the same CDR3. The rearrangement uses TRBV5-1 and TRBJ1-4; D is ambiguous. Germline CDR1 and CDR2: SGHRS and YFSETQ. With 0 bases removed from V and 2 bases from J, the gap between germline ends came to 8 bases. The CDR3 length is 15 residues. The CDR3 reads CASSLAGSTNEKLFF. CDR3 bases: TGCGCCAGCAGCTTGGCTGGAAGCACTAATGAAAAACTGTTTTTT.

The chain recombines TRBV28 with TRBJ1-2, with 7 bases fitting TRBD1. The ends lost 3 bases at V and 4 bases at J; junction bases unmatched: 8. Germline V CDR1 and CDR2: MDHEN, SYDVKM. CDR3 size: 15 residues. CDR3 amino acids: CASSLIRQGTYGYTF. CDR3 DNA: TGTGCCAGCAGTTTGATCCGACAGGGAACCTATGGCTACACCTTC.

The rearrangement joins TRBV10-1 to TRBJ1-5; D is uncertain. The CDR3 is made up of 13 amino acids. The V end was cut by 4 bases, the J end by 5 bases, with 9 bases between. In germline, CDR1 is WNHNN, CDR2 SYGVQD (reference sequence). CDR3 in DNA: TGCGCCAGCAGTGCTAACAGAGATCAGCCCCAGCATTTT. Amino acids: CASSANRDQPQHF.

This chain uses TRBV5-4 with TRBJ2-1, with D unresolved. The V gene lost 0 bases and the J gene lost 0 bases, with 7 bases spanning the gap. Germline V CDR1 and CDR2: SGHNT, YYREEE (reference sequence). The CDR3 is made up of 15 amino acids. This CDR3 is CASSLDGNSYNEQFF. The CDR3 region has the DNA TGTGCCAGCAGCTTGGACGGAAACTCCTACAATGAGCAGTTCTTC.

This rearrangement joins TRBV18 to TRBJ2-7; the match to TRBD1 covers 11 bases. V lost 0 bases and J lost 3; bases outside the gene matches: 1. Germline V gene data show CDR1 as KGHSH and CDR2 as LQKENI. There are 15 residues in the CDR3. The DNA for the CDR3 is TGTGCCAGCTCACCACCCGGGACAGGGGGCTACGAGCAGTACTTC. Translating it yields CASSPPGTGGYEQYF.

This chain connects TRBV11-2 to TRBJ2-7; a possible D gene is TRBD2 (7 bases). The CDR3 runs to 16 residues. Trimming removed 1 base from V and 3 bases from J, with 16 bases in between. Per the germline V gene, CDR1 is SGHAT and CDR2 is FQNNGV. The CDR3, as DNA: TGTGCCAGCAGCTTAGGGGCTAGGGGGGGTAGCTACGAGCAGTACTTC. It translates to CASSLGARGGSYEQYF.

The chain uses TRBV7-2 and TRBJ1-4, with D perhaps TRBD1 (6 bases). V was clipped by 4 bases and J by 8 bases, with 14 bases between them. Germline V gene sequence: CDR1 SGHTA, CDR2 FQGNSA. The CDR3 consists of 14 residues. Here the CDR3 reads CASSSPGGREKLFF. In DNA form, the CDR3 reads TGTGCCAGCAGCTCCCCCGGGGGGCGCGAAAAACTGTTTTTT.

This chain joins TRBV5-1 and TRBJ2-1; 9 bases fit TRBD1. There are 16 residues in the CDR3. V gave up 0 bases and J gave up 4 bases; unmatched junction bases: 5. CDR1 and CDR2 from the germline V gene are SGHRS and YFSETQ. The CDR3 loop reads CASSLATGGLYNEQFF. CDR3 nucleotide sequence: TGCGCCAGCAGCTTGGCCACAGGGGGCTTGTACAATGAGCAGTTCTTC.

In its sample, this clone is medium-sized (0.01 to 0.1%). The chain carries TRBV30 and TRBJ1-1; D uncertain. From germline, CDR1 is GTSNPN and CDR2 SVGIG (reference sequence). The CDR3 runs 13 residues. V dropped 2 bases and J dropped 7 bases, with 14 bases sitting between them. The DNA of the CDR3 is TGTGCCTGGAGTTTCGGACCCCAACTTGAAGCTTTCTTT. This encodes CAWSFGPQLEAFF.

This chain links TRBV5-6 with TRBJ2-1; 7 positions agree with TRBD1. Per germline, CDR1 SGHDT and CDR2 YYEEEE. V lost 5 bases, J lost 5 bases, and 7 bases stayed unmatched. This CDR3 has 14 amino acids. CDR3 DNA: TGTGCCAGCAGTCGTAACAGGGGAGACAATGAGCAGTTCTTC. Encoded protein: CASSRNRGDNEQFF.

The V call is TRBV30, the J call TRBJ1-5, with TRBD1 matching 9 bases. With 5 bases clipped from V and 8 bases from J, the junction kept 7 bases outside the gene matches. The CDR3 is made up of 13 amino acids. The germline CDR1 and CDR2 sequences are GTSNPN and SVGIG (reference sequence). CDR3 DNA sequence: TGTGCCTGGTCGGGACAGGGATTTGAGCCCCAGCATTTT. It is translated as CAWSGQGFEPQHF.

The chain employs TRBV19 and TRBJ2-5, with D perhaps matching TRBD1 (6 bases). The CDR3 is 16 amino acids. The germline V gene encodes CDR1 LNHDA and CDR2 SQIVND (reference sequence). V shed 0 bases and J shed 2 bases, with 13 bases lying between them. The CDR3: CASSIDGLGQQETQYF. The CDR3 bases are TGTGCCAGTAGTATAGATGGTTTAGGACAGCAAGAGACCCAGTACTTC.

The chain couples TRBV19 to TRBJ2-5; 11 bases align to TRBD2. V was clipped by 5 bases and J by 5 bases; unmatched bases: 13. Looked up from germline, CDR1 is LNHDA and CDR2 is SQIVND (reference sequence). The CDR3 is 17 residues long. CDR3: CASSPPRTSGRTETQYF. The CDR3 DNA reads as TGTGCCAGTAGTCCCCCTAGGACTAGCGGGCGGACGGAGACCCAGTACTTC.

The rearrangement links TRBV10-3 to TRBJ1-5; D gene unclear. The germline gives CDR1 ENHRY, CDR2 SYGVKD. V was shortened by 4 bases and J by 1 base, with 8 bases between the two germline ends. The length of the CDR3 is 14 residues. In DNA, the CDR3 is TGTGCCATCAGTGCACAAGGGAGCAATCAGCCCCAGCATTTT. Protein: CAISAQGSNQPQHF.

The rearrangement uses TRBV7-9 and TRBJ2-3; TRBD2 is a possible D gene (6 bases). CDR3 length equals 15 residues. Germline CDR1 reads SEHNR; CDR2 reads FQNEAQ (reference sequence). Trimming left V 2 bases short and J 2 bases short, with 11 bases between. CDR3 region: CASSLRGGTTDTQYF. CDR3 coding DNA: TGTGCCAGCAGCTTAAGGGGCGGGACCACAGATACGCAGTATTTT.

This chain joins TRBV30 and TRBJ2-7; 8 nucleotides align to TRBD1. The CDR3 spans 13 residues. Germline CDR1 GTSNPN, CDR2 SVGIG (reference sequence). V was pared by 6 bases and J by 5 bases, with 9 bases of the junction left unmatched. This CDR3 reads CACPFQDRDEQYF. The CDR3 DNA reads as TGTGCCTGCCCGTTCCAGGACAGGGACGAGCAGTACTTC.

The rearrangement joins TRBV4-2 to TRBJ2-1, with D possibly being TRBD2 (6 bases). CDR3 length equals 16 residues. The germline V gene has CDR1 LGHNA and CDR2 YNFKEQ. V lost 0 bases and J lost 5, with 14 bases in between. The CDR3 reads CASSQDPSVRNNEQFF. Written as DNA, the CDR3 is TGTGCCAGCAGCCAAGATCCTAGCGTAAGGAACAATGAGCAGTTCTTC.

With regard to this clone: Other DNA sequences in the sample encode the same CDR3. The chain has TRBV28 and TRBJ2-1; the match to TRBD2 covers 9 bases. Trimming at V came to 4 bases and at J to 0 bases, leaving 4 bases not matched to a gene. This CDR3 spans 16 amino acids. Germline V gene sequence: CDR1 MDHEN, CDR2 SYDVKM. The CDR3 DNA reads as TGTGCCAGCAGTTACGGACTAGCGAGCTCCTACAATGAGCAGTTCTTC. It encodes CASSYGLASSYNEQFF.

J is TRBJ2-7 and V is TRBV27, with 12 bases aligning to TRBD2. Trimming took 2 bases from V and 0 from J; bases not matched to a gene: 2. The CDR3 loop spans 16 amino acids. CDR1 MNHEY and CDR2 SMNVEV come from the germline V gene (reference sequence). The CDR3 DNA is TGTGCCAGCAGTTTAAAGGGACTAGCGGGCTCCTACGAGCAGTACTTC. Protein sequence: CASSLKGLAGSYEQYF.

The CDR3 region is CASSPLDPMEETQYF. The CDR3 DNA is TGTGCCAGCTCACCTTTGGATCCCATGGAAGAGACCCAGTACTTC. The chain is built from TRBV18 and TRBJ2-5; D unclear. The germline V and J ends were trimmed by 3 bases and 3 bases, with 14 bases remaining between them. Germline V gene lookup returns CDR1 KGHSH and CDR2 LQKENI. This CDR3 region has 15 residues.

Only one count was recorded for this clone. DNA for the CDR3: TGTGCCAGCAGTTTTCACCCTAAAGGGGATTATGGCTACACCTTC. Residues: CASSFHPKGDYGYTF. V usage is TRBV27 and J usage is TRBJ1-2; D is perhaps TRBD1 (5 bases). The ends were cut back, 3 bases at V and 5 bases at J, with 16 bases in the middle. This CDR3 is 15 amino acids long. Germline CDR1 reads MNHEY; CDR2 reads SMNVEV (reference sequence).